This T cell receptor (beta chain) appears in the sequencing data of a study of early T cells in non-severe SARS-CoV-2 infection (dated by TCRdb to the early 2020s). As for the study more broadly: Bulk RNA from unsorted whole blood was used for TCR sequencing, so alpha and beta chains could not be paired. Study-wide findings and limitations: VDJdb matching was skewed toward anti-spike CD8 responses, so virus-specific expansions were likely underestimated and private and CD4 specificities were missed.

This was a case-control study nested in a cohort of healthcare workers in London, UK, who had nasopharyngeal swab PCR tests and blood samples taken every week. Between 23 and 31 March 2020, the week of the UK lockdown, healthcare workers were enrolled and then followed up weekly for as long as 16 weeks. The library was produced with 5' RACE. Sequenced using a NextSeq 500. In the TCR library protocol, unique molecular identifiers were attached to individual cDNA molecules to correct for PCR bias and sequencing error. Both TCR alpha and beta chains were sequenced, and tight co-correlation was observed between alpha and beta sequence abundances in each sample. Concerning the study's data processing: Decombinator V4 was used to annotate the V gene, J gene and CDR3 of the TCR sequences. TCRs were defined as expanded if a significant change between any two time points was detected under a Poisson model with p below 0.0001. TCR abundances were normalised to the total number of TCRs sequenced per sample and were expressed as counts per million. TRAV1-2 paired with TRAJ12, TRAJ20 or TRAJ33 defined MAIT TCRs, while TRAV10 paired with TRAJ18 defined iNKT TCRs. VDJdb, accessed 1 November 2021, was searched for CMV, EBV and SARS-CoV-2 annotated TCRs, excluding TCRs annotated for multiple antigens. TCRdb trimmed the raw reads at Q25, called clones with MiXCR and kept productive beta chains. Rows with one shared CDR3 protein collapse into an entry with the most common genes and DNA. TCRdb, rather than the study authors, made the V and J calls. This sample holds around 70,000 distinct CDR3 sequences; 12% were observed only once. Approximately 4.5% of the sample comes from the top ten.

This clonotype was detected ten times or more. Its antigen is currently not known. The input lacks base qualities; no much larger clone sits a single base away. Compared with germline, V lacks 10 bases and J lacks 6 bases; bases without a gene match: 3. The CDR3 sequence holds 12 residues, the cysteine and phenylalanine included. Just CDR3 DNA is preserved here, 36 bases in frame from base 1. The source material was whole blood. The chain uses TRBV12-3 or TRBV12-4 and TRBJ2-2, and 9 junction bases match TRBD2. The source of this sequence is an adult who was a healthcare worker with PCR-confirmed SARS-CoV-2 infection or an uninfected control (not recorded which). Here the CDR3 is given as CATKREAGELFF. The DNA sequence reads TGTGCCACCAAGCGGGAGGCCGGGGAGCTGTTTTTT.